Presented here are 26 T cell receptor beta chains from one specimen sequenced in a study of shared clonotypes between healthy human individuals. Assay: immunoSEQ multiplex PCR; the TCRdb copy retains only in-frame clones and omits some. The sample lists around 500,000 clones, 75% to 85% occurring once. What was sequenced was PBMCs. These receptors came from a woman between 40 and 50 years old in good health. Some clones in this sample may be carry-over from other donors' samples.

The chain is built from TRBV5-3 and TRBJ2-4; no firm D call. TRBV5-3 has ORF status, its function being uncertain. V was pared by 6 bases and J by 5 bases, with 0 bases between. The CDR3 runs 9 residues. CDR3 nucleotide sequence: TGTGCCAGAAAAAACATTCAGTACTTC. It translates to CARKNIQYF.

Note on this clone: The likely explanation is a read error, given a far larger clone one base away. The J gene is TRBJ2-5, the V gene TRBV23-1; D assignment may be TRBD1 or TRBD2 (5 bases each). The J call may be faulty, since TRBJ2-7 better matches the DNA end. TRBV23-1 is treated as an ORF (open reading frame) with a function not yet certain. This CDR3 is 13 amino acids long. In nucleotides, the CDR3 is TGCGCCAGCATTGAAGGGACCCCCTACGAGCAGTACTTC. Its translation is CASIEGTPYEQYF.

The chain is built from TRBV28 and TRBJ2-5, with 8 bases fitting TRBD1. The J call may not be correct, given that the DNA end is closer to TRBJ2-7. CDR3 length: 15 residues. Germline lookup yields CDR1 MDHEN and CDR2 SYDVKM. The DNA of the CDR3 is TGTGCCAGCAGTTTAATCGGCAGGGGGCCCTACGAGCAGTACTTC. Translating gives CASSLIGRGPYEQYF.

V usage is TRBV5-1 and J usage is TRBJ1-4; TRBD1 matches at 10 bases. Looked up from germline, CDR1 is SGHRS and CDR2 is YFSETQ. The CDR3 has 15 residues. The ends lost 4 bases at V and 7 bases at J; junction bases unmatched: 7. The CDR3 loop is CASSPDRGSGEKLFF. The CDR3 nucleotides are TGCGCCAGCAGCCCGGACAGGGGGTCGGGTGAAAAACTGTTTTTT.

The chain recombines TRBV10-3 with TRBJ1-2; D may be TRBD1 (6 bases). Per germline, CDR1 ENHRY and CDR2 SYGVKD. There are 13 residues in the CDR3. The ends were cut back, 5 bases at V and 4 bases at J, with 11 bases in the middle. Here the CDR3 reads CAISYDRPYGYTF. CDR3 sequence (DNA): TGTGCCATCAGTTACGACAGGCCCTATGGCTACACCTTC.

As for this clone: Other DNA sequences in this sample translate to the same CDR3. For the CDR3, the DNA is TGCGCCAGCAGCCTAGGACAGGCTAATCAGCCCCAGCATTTT. It yields the protein CASSLGQANQPQHF. V is TRBV5-1 and J is TRBJ1-5; 7 bases fit TRBD1. V shed 4 bases and J 4 bases; nucleotides not matched to a gene: 5. Germline V lookup: CDR1 SGHRS, CDR2 YFSETQ. The CDR3 extends over 14 amino acids.

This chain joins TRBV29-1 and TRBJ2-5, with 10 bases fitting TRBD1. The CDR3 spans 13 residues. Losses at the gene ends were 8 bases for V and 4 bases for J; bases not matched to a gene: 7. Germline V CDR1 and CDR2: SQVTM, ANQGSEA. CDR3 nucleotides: TGCAGCTTACGACAGGGGGCACTAGAGACCCAGTACTTC. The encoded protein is CSLRQGALETQYF.

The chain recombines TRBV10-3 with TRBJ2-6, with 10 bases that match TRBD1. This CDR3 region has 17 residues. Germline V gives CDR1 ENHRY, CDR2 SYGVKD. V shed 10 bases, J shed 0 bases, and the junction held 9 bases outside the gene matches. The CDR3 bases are TGTGCCACGCATGCGGGGACAGGGGCCTCTGGGGCCAACGTCCTGACTTTC. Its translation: CATHAGTGASGANVLTF.

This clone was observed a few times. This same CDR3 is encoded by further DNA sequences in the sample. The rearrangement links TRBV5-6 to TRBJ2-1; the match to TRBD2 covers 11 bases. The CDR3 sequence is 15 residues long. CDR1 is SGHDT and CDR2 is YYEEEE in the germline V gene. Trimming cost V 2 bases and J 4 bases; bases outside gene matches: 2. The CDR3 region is CASSFGLAGYNEQFF. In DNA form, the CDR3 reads TGTGCCAGCAGCTTTGGACTAGCGGGTTACAATGAGCAGTTCTTC.

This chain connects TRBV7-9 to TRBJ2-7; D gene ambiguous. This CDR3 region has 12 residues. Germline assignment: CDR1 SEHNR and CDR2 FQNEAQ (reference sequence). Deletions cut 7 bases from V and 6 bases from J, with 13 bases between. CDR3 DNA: TGTGCCAGCACCTCACCCCTGGGCGAGCAGTACTTC. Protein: CASTSPLGEQYF. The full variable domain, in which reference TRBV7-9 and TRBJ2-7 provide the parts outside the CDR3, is DTGVSQNPRHKITKRGQNVTFRCDPISEHNRLYWYRQTLGQGPEFLTYFQNEAQLEKSRLLSDRFSAERPKGSFSTLEIQRTEQGDSAMYLCASTSPLGEQYFGPGTRLTVT.

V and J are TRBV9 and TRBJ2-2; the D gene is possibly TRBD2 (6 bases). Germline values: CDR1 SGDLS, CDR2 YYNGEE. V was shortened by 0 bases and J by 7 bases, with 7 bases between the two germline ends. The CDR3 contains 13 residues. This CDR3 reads CASSVGRGGELFF. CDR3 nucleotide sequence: TGTGCCAGCAGCGTAGGGAGGGGCGGGGAGCTGTTTTTT.

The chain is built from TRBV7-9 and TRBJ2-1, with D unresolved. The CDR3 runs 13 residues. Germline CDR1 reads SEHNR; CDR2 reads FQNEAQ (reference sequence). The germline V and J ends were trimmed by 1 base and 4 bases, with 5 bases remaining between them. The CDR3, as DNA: TGTGCCAGCAGCTTAGGCCCTTACAATGAGCAGTTCTTC. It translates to CASSLGPYNEQFF. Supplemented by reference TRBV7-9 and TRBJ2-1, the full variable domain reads DTGVSQNPRHKITKRGQNVTFRCDPISEHNRLYWYRQTLGQGPEFLTYFQNEAQLEKSRLLSDRFSAERPKGSFSTLEIQRTEQGDSAMYLCASSLGPYNEQFFGPGTRLTVL.

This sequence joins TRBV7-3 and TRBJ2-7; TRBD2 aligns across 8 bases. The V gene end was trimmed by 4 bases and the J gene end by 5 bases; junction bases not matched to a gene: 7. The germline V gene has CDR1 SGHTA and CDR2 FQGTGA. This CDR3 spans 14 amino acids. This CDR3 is CASSSSGSYHEQYF. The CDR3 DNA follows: TGTGCCAGCAGCTCGAGCGGGAGTTACCACGAGCAGTACTTC.

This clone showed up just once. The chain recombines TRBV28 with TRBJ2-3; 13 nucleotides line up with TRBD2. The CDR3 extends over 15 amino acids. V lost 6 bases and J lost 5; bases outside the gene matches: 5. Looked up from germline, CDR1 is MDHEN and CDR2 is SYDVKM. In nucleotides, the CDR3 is TGTGCCAGCAGAGGGACTAGCGGGATCAGAGATACGCAGTATTTT. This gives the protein CASRGTSGIRDTQYF.

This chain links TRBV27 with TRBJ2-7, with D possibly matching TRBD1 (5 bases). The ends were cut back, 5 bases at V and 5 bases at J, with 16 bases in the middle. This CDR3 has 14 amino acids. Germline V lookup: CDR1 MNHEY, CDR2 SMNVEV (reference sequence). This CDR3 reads CASSTNRRRDEQYF. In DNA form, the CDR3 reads TGTGCCAGCAGTACTAACAGGCGACGGGACGAGCAGTACTTC.

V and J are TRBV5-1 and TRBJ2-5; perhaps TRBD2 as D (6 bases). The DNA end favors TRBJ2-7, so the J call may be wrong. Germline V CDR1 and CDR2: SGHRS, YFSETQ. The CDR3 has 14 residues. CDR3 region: CASRPLPGVYEQYF. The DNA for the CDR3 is TGCGCCAGCCGCCCCCTGCCGGGGGTCTACGAGCAGTACTTC.

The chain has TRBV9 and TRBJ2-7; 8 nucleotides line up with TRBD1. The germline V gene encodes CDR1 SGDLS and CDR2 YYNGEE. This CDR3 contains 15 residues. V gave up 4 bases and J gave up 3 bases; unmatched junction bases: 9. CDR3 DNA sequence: TGTGCCAGCAGCCCTCGGACAGGGATGAACTACGAGCAGTACTTC. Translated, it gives CASSPRTGMNYEQYF.

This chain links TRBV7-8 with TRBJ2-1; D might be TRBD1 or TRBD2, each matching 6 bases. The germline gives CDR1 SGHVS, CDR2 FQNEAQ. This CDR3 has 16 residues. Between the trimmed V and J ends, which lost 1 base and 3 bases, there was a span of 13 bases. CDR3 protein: CASSLGGAGNYNEQFF. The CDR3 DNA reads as TGTGCCAGCAGCTTAGGGGGGGCAGGAAACTACAATGAGCAGTTCTTC.

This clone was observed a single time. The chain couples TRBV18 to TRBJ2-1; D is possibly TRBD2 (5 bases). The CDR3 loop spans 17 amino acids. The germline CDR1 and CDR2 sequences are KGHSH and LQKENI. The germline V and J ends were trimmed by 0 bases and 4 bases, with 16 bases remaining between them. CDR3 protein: CASSPPGSPGRYNEQFF. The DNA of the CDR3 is TGTGCCAGCTCACCACCTGGGAGTCCCGGAAGGTACAATGAGCAGTTCTTC. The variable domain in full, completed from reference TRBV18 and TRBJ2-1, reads NAGVMQNPRHLVRRRGQEARLRCSPMKGHSHVYWYRQLPEEGLKFMVYLQKENIIDESGMPKERFSAEFPKEGPSILRIQQVVRGDSAAYFCASSPPGSPGRYNEQFFGPGTRLTVL.

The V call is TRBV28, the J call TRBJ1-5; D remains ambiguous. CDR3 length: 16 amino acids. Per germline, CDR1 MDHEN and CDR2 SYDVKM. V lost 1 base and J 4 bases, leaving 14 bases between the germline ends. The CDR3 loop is CASSLSGRLGNQPQHF. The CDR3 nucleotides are TGTGCCAGCAGTTTATCTGGTCGTCTTGGTAATCAGCCCCAGCATTTT.

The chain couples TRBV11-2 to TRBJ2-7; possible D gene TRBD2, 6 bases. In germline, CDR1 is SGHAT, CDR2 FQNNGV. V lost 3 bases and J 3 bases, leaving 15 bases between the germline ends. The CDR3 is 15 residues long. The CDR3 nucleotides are TGTGCCAGCAGCTTCTTACTAGCCCCACTCTACGAGCAGTACTTC. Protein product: CASSFLLAPLYEQYF.

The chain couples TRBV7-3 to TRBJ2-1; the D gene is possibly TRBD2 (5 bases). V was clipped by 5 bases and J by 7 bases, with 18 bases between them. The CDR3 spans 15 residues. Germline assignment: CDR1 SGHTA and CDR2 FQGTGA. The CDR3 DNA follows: TGTGCCAGCAGCCAACTAGGACTTAGTTGGAATGAGCAGTTCTTC. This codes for CASSQLGLSWNEQFF. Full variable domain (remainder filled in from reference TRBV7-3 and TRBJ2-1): GAGVSQTPSNKVTEKGKYVELRCDPISGHTALYWYRQSLGQGPEFLIYFQGTGAADDSGLPNDRFFAVRPEGSVSTLKIQRTERGDSAVYLCASSQLGLSWNEQFFGPGTRLTVL.

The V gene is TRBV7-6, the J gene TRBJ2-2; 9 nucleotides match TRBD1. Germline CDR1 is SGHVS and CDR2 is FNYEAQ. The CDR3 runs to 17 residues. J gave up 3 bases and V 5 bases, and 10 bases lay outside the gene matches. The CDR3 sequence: CASSKMGDRVDTGELFF. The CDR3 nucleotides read TGTGCCAGCAGCAAAATGGGGGACAGGGTGGACACCGGGGAGCTGTTTTTT.

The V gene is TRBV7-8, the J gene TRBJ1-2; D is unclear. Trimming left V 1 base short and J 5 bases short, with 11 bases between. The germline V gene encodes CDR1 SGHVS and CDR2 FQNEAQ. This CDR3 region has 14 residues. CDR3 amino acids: CASSLGGGGYGYTF. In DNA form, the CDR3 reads TGTGCCAGCAGCTTAGGTGGCGGCGGATATGGCTACACCTTC.

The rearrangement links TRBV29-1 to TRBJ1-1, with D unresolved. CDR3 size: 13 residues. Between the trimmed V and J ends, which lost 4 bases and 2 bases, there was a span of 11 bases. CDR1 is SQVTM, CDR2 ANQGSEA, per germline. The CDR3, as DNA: TGCAGCGTTGCGTACGGTCAAAACACTGAAGCTTTCTTT. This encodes CSVAYGQNTEAFF.

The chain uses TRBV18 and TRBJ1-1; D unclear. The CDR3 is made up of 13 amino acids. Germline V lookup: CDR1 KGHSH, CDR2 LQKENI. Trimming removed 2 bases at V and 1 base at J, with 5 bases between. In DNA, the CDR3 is TGTGCCAGCTCACCAGTCAGGAACACTGAAGCTTTCTTT. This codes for CASSPVRNTEAFF.